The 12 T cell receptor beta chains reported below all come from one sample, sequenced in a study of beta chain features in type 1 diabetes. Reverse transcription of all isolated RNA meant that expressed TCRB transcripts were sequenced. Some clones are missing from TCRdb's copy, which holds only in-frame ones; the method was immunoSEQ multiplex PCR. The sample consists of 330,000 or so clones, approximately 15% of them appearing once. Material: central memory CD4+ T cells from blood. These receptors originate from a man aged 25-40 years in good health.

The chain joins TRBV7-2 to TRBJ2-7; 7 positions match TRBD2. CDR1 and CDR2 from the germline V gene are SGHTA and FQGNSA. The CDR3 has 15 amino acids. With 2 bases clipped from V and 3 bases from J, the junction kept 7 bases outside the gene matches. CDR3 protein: CASSLSSGTNYEQYV. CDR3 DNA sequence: TGTGCCAGCAGCTTATCTAGCGGAACTAACTACGAGCAGTACGTC.

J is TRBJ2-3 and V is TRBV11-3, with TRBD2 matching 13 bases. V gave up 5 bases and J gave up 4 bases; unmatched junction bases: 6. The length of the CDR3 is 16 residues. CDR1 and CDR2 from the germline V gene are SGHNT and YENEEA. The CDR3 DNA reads TGTGCCAGCAGCCAGCAAACTAGCGGGGGGGCAGATACGCAGTATTTT. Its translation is CASSQQTSGGADTQYF. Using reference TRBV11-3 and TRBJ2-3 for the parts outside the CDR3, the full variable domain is EAGVVQSPRYKIIEKKQPVAFWCNPISGHNTLYWYLQNLGQGPELLIRYENEEAVDDSQLPKDRFSAERLKGVDSTLKIQPAELGDSAVYLCASSQQTSGGADTQYFGPGTRLTVL.

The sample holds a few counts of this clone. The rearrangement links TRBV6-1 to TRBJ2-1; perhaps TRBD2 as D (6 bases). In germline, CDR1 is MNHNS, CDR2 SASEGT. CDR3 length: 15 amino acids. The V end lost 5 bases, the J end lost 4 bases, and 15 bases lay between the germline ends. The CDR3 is CASSREDGSYNEQFF. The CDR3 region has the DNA TGTGCCAGCAGTCGAGAGGACGGGAGTTACAATGAGCAGTTCTTC.

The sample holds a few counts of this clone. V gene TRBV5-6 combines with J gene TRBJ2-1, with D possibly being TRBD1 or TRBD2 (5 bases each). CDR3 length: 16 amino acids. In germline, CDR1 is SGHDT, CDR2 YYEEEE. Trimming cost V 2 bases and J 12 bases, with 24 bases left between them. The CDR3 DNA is TGTGCCAGCAGCTTCTTGAACCGGGACCGTCAAGAGGGGCAGTTCTTC. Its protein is CASSFLNRDRQEGQFF.

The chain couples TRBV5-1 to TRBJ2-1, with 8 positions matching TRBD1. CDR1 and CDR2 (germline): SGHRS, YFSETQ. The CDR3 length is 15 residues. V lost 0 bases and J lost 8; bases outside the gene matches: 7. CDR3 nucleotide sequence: TGCGCCAGCAGCTTGGGCATCCAGGGGGCGGATGAGCAGTTCTTC. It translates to CASSLGIQGADEQFF.

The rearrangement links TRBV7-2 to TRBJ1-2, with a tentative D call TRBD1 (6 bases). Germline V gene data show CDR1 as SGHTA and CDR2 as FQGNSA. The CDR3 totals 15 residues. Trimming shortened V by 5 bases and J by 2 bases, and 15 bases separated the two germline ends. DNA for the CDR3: TGTGCCAGCAGCCCAGGGGTTCGGGAAAACTATGGCTACACCTTC. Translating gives CASSPGVRENYGYTF.

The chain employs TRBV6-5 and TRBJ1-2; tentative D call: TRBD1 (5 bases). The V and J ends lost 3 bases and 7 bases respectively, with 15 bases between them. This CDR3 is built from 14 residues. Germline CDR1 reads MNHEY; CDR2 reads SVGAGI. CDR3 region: CASSYQAGQAGYTF. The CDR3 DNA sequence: TGTGCCAGCAGTTATCAGGCAGGGCAGGCTGGCTACACCTTC.

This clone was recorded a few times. The DNA of the CDR3 is TGCGCCAGCAGCGTAGGGACAGGGGGCAACGAGCAGTACTTC. Its translation: CASSVGTGGNEQYF. The chain joins TRBV5-1 to TRBJ2-7, with TRBD1 identical over 12 bases. In germline, CDR1 is SGHRS, CDR2 YFSETQ. The V gene end was trimmed by 4 bases and the J gene end by 5 bases; junction bases not matched to a gene: 4. There are 14 residues in the CDR3.

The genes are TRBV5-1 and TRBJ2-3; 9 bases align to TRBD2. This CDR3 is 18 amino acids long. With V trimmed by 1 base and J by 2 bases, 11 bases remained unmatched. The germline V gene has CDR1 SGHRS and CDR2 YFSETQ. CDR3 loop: CASSLFVRGGDHTDTQYF. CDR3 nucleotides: TGCGCCAGCAGCTTGTTTGTGCGGGGGGGCGATCACACAGATACGCAGTATTTT. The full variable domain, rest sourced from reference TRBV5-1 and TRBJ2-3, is KAGVTQTPRYLIKTRGQQVTLSCSPISGHRSVSWYQQTPGQGLQFLFEYFSETQRNKGNFPGRFSGRQFSNSRSEMNVSTLELGDSALYLCASSLFVRGGDHTDTQYFGPGTRLTVL.

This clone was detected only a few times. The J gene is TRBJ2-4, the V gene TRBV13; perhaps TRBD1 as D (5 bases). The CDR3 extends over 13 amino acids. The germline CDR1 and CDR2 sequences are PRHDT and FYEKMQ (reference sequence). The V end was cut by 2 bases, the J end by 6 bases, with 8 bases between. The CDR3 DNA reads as TGTGCCAGCAGCTTATCAGGGTTAAACATTCAGTACTTC. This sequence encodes CASSLSGLNIQYF. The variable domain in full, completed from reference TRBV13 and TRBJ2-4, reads AAGVIQSPRHLIKEKRETATLKCYPIPRHDTVYWYQQGPGQDPQFLISFYEKMQSDKGSIPDRFSAQQFSDYHSELNMSSLELGDSALYFCASSLSGLNIQYFGAGTRLSVL.

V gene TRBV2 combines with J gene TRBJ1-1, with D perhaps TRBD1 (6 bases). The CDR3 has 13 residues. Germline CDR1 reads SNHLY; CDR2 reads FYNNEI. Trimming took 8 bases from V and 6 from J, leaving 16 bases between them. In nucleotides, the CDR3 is TGTGCCAGCGGAGGACAGATCGGCGCTGAAGCTTTCTTT. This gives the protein CASGGQIGAEAFF.

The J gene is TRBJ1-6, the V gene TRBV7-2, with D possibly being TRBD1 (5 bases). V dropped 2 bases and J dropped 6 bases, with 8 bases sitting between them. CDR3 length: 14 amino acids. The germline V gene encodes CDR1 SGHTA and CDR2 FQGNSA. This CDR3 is CASSLLGVNSPLHF. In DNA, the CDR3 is TGTGCCAGCAGCTTACTAGGGGTTAATTCACCCCTCCACTTT.